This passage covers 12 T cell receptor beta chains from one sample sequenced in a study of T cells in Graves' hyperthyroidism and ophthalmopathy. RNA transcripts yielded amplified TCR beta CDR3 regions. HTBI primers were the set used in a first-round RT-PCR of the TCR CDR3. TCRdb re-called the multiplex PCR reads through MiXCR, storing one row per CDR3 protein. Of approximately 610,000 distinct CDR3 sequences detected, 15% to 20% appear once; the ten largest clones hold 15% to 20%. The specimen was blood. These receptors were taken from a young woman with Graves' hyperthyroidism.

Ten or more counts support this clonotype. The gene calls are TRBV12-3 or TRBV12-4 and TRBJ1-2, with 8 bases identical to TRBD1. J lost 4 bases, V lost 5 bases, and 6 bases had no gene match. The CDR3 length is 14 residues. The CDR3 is CASSIGQGGYGYTF. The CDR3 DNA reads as TGTGCCAGCAGTATAGGACAGGGAGGCTATGGCTACACCTTC.

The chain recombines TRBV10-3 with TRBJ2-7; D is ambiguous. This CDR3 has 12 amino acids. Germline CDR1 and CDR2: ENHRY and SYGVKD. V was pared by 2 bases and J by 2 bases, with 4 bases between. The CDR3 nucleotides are TGTGCCATCAGTGAGCAAACCTACGAGCAGTACTTC. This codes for CAISEQTYEQYF.

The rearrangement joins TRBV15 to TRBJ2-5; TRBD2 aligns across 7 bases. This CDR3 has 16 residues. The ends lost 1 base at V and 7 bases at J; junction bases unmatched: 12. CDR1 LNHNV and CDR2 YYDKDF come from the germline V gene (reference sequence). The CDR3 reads CATSRVAGGSRGTQYF. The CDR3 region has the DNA TGTGCCACCAGCAGAGTTGCTGGCGGGAGTCGGGGGACCCAGTACTTC.

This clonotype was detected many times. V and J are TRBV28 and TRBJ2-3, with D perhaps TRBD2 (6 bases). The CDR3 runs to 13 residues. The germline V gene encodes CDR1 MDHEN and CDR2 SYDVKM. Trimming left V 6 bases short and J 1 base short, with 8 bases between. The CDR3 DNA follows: TGTGCCAGCAGGACGGGGGGCACAGATACGCAGTATTTT. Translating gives CASRTGGTDTQYF.

This CDR3 reads CASSVDLFSYEQYF. The DNA of the CDR3 is TGTGCCAGCAGCGTAGATCTGTTTAGCTACGAGCAGTACTTC. The rearrangement links TRBV9 to TRBJ2-7; D is unresolved. The germline V gene has CDR1 SGDLS and CDR2 YYNGEE. V was cut by 0 bases and J by 3 bases, with 10 bases left in between. CDR3 size: 14 residues.

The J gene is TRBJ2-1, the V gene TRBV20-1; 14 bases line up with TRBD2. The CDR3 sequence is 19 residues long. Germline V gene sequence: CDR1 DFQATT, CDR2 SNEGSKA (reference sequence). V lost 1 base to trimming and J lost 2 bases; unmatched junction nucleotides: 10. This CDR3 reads CSARAFLTSGRGAYNEQFF. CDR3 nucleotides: TGCAGTGCTAGAGCATTCTTGACTAGCGGGAGGGGGGCCTACAATGAGCAGTTCTTC.

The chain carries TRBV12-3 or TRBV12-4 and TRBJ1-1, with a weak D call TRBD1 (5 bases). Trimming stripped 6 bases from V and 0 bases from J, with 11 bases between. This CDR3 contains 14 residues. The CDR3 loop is CASRMGRLNTEAFF. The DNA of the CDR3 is TGTGCCAGCAGGATGGGACGGTTGAACACTGAAGCTTTCTTT.

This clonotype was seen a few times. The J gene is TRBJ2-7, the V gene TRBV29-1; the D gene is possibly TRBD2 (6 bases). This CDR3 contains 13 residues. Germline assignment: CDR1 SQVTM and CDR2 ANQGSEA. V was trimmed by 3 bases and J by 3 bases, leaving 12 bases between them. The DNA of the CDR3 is TGCAGCGTTGAGTCGGAGGGCTACTACGAGCAGTACTTC. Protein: CSVESEGYYEQYF.

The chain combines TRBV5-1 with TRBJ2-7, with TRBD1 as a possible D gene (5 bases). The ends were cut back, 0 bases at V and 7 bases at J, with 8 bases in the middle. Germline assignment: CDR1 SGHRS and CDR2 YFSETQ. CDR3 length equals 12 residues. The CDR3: CASSLAPGEQYF. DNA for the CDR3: TGCGCCAGCAGCTTGGCGCCAGGGGAGCAGTACTTC.

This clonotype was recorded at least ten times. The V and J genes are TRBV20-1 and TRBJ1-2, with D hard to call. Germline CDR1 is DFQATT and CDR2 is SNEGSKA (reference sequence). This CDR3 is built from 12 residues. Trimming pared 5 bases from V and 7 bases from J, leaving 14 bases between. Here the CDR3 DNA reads TGCAGTGCTCTTCGCGGGGATAGTGGCTACACCTTC. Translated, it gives CSALRGDSGYTF.

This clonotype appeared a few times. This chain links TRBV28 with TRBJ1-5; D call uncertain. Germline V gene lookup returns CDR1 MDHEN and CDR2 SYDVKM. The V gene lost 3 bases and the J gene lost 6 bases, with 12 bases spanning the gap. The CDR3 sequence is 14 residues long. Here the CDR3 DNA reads TGTGCCAGCAGTTTGCCCTTCCCGGGTCAGCCCCAGCATTTT. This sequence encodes CASSLPFPGQPQHF. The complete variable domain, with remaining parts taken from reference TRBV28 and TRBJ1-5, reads DVKVTQSSRYLVKRTGEKVFLECVQDMDHENMFWYRQDPGLGLRLIYFSYDVKMKEKGDIPEGYSVSREKKERFSLILESASTNQTSMYLCASSLPFPGQPQHFGDGTRLSIL.

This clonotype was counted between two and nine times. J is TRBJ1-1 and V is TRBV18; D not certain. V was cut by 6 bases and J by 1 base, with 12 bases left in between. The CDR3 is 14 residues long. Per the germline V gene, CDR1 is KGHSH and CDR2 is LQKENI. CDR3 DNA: TGTGCCAGCTCCCAATCTCCAGGGAACACTGAAGCTTTCTTT. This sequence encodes CASSQSPGNTEAFF.